The T cell receptor beta chain described here comes from a study of blood T cell repertoires in COVID-19. On the study more broadly: Samples came from the United States, Italy and Spain, spanning acute and convalescent COVID-19. PBMCs, B-cell-depleted T cells, or T cells provided the cDNA or gDNA that made up the material.

In the original workflow: The assay estimated nucleated cells by amplifying reference gene primers. This table comes from immunoSEQ multiplex PCR, and its TCRdb copy is limited to in-frame clones, with some not included. The V and J calls and clone size were taken over from that table, and D and trimming were inferred from the DNA. Of about 300,000 clones in the sample, approximately 90% were seen once. Germline V gene lookup returns CDR1 SGHNT and CDR2 YYREEE (reference sequence). CDR3 length: 16 residues. Trimming took 0 bases from V and 8 from J; bases not matched to a gene: 10. This clonotype was obtained from a young woman who had recovered from COVID-19. The sample comprised peripheral blood. J is TRBJ2-3 and V is TRBV5-4, with 9 bases that match TRBD2. CDR3 DNA: TGTGCCAGCAGCTTGGGTACTAGCGGGTCGGTCCGTACGCAGTATTTT. Translated: CASSLGTSGSVRTQYF.